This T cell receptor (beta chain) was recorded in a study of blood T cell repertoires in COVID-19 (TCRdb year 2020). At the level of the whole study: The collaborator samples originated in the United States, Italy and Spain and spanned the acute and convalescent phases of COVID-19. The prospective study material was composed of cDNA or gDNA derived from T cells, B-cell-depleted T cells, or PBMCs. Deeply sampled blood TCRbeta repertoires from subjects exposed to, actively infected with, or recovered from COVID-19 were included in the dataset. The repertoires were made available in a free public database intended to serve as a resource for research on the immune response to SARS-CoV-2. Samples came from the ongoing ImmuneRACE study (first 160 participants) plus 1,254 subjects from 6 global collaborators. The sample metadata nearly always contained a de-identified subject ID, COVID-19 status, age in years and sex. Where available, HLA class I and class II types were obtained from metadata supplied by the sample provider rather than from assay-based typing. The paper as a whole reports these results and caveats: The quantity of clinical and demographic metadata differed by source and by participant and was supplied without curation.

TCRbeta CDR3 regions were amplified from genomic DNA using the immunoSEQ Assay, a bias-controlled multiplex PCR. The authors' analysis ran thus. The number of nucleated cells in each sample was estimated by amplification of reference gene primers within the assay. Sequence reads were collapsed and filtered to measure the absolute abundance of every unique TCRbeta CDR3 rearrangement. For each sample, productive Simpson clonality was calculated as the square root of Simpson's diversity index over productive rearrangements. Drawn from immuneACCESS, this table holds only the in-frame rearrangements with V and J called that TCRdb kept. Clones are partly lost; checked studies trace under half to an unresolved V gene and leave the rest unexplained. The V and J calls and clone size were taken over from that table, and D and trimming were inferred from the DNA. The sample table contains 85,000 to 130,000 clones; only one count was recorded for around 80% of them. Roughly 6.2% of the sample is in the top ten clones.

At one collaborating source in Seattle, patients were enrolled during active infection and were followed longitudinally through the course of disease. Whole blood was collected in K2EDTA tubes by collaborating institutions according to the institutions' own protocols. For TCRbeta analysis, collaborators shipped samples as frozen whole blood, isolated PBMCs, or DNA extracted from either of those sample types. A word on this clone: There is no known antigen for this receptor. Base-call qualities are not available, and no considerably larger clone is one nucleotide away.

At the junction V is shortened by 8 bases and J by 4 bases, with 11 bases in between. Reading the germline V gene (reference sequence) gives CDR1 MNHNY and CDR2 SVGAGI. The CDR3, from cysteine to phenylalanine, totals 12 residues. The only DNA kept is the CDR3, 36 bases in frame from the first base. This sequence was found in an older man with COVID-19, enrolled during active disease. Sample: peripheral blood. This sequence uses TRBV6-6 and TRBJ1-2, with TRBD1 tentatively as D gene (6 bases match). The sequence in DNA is TGTGCCAGCTCCTGGGACACCTATGGCTACACCTTC. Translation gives CASSWDTYGYTF.